This paragraph reports one T cell receptor beta chain. Before the COVID-19 pandemic, during about 2010-2018, CD4+ T cells were taken from unexposed donors. Germline V gene data show CDR1 as SGHTA and CDR2 as FQGNSA. V lost 1 base and J 8 bases, leaving 8 bases between the germline ends. This CDR3 comprises 13 residues. Assay: immunoSEQ multiplex PCR; the TCRdb copy retains only in-frame clones and omits some. Among about 59,000 clones listed, around 86% were seen once. The entry originates in a study of CD4 T cells in relation to SARS-CoV-2 and coronaviruses. Sequenced sample: memory CD4+ T cells from PBMCs. The receptor's source is a human donor in good health. J is TRBJ2-2 and V is TRBV7-2; D is undetermined. CDR3 sequence reads: CASSLGDVGELFF. CDR3 DNA: TGTGCCAGCAGCTTAGGAGATGTGGGGGAGCTGTTTTTT.